The entry that follows covers one T cell receptor (beta chain) sequence. Its antigen has not been determined. Base quality data are lacking; no much larger clone is found one base away. TCRbeta CDR3 regions were amplified from genomic DNA using the immunoSEQ Assay, a bias-controlled multiplex PCR. Regarding the original processing steps: The number of nucleated cells in each sample was estimated from the amplification of reference gene primers within the assay. Sequence reads were collapsed and filtered to measure the absolute abundance of every unique TCRbeta CDR3 rearrangement. For each sample, productive Simpson clonality was calculated as the square root of Simpson's diversity index over productive rearrangements. TCRdb carries this immuneACCESS record with in-frame sequences only. Its versions omit some clonotypes, under half of them owing to an unresolved V gene in the studies checked, with the rest unexplained. That table supplies the V and J calls and clone size; D and trimming were determined from the DNA. This sample holds under 300,000 clones; roughly 91% were observed only once. Jointly, the top ten make up 0.99% of the sample.

This record belongs to a study of blood T cell repertoires in COVID-19 (TCRdb year 2020). Background on the whole study: The collaborator samples originated in the United States, Italy and Spain and spanned the acute and convalescent phases of COVID-19. The material from the prospective study consisted of cDNA or gDNA derived from T cells, B-cell-depleted T cells, or PBMCs. Subjects who had been exposed to COVID-19, were actively infected with it, or had recovered from it provided the deeply sampled blood TCRbeta repertoires that made up the dataset. The repertoires were released in a freely available public database meant as a resource for research on the immune response to SARS-CoV-2. The samples were drawn from two sources: the first 160 participants of the ongoing ImmuneRACE study, and 950 to 1,500 subjects contributed by 6 global collaborators. Sample metadata almost always included a de-identified subject ID, COVID-19 status, age in years and sex. Where HLA class I and class II types were available, the types were taken from metadata supplied by the sample provider, not from assay-based typing.

CDR1 is given as LGHDT and CDR2 as YNNKEL, both from the germline V gene (reference sequence). V is reduced by 0 bases and J by 3 bases, leaving a spacing of 12 bases between them. Reading from cysteine to phenylalanine, the CDR3 counts 16 amino acids. This entry keeps only the CDR3 DNA: 48 bases, framed from base 1. Samples from volunteer blood donors who had recovered from COVID-19 were contributed by a second Seattle source. Each collaborating institution followed its own protocols to collect whole blood in K2EDTA tubes. For TCRbeta analysis, collaborators shipped samples as frozen whole blood, isolated PBMCs, or DNA extracted from either of those sample types. Beyond this particular receptor, the publication reports: How much clinical and demographic metadata was included differed by source and by participant, and the metadata was provided uncurated.

Here the chain combines TRBV3-1 (or the pseudogene TRBV3-2) and TRBJ2-1; TRBD2 is possibly the D segment (5 matching bases). This receptor was taken from a woman between 35 and 50 years old who had recovered from COVID-19. Source material: peripheral blood. The bases read TGTGCCAGCAGCCAAGACGGCGGGCCGCACTACAATGAGCAGTTCTTC. The encoded protein is CASSQDGGPHYNEQFF.